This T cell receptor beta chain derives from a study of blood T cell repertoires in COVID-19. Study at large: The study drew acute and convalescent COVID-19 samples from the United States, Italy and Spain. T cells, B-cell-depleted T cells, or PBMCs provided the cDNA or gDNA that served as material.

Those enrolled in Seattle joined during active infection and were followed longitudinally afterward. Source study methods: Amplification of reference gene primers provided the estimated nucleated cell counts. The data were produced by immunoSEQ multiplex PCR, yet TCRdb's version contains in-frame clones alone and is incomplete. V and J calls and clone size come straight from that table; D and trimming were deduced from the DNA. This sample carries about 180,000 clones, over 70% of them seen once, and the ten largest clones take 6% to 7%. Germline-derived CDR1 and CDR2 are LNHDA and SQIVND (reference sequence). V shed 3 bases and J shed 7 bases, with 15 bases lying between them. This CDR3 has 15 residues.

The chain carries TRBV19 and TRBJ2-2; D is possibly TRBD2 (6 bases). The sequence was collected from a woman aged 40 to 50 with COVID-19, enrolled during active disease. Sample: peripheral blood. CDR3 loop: CASSIQRASVGELFF. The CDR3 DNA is TGTGCCAGTAGTATTCAGCGGGCCTCGGTCGGGGAGCTGTTTTTT.